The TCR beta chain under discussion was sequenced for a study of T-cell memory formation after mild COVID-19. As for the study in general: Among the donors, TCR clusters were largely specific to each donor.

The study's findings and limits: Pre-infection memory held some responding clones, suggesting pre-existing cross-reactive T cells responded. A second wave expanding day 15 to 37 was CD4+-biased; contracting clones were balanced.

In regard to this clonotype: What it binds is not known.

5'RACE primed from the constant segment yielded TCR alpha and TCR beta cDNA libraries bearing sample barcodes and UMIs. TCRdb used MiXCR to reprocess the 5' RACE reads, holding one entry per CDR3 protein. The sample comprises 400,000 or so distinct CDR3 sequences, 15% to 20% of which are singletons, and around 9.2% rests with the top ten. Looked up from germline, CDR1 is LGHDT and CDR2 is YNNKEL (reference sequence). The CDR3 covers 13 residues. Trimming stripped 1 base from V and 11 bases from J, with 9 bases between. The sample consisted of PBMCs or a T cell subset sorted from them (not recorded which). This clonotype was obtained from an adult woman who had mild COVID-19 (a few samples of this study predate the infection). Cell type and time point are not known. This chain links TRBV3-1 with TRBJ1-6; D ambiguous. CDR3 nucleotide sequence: TGTGCCAGCAGCCAAGTTAGCGTTACACCCCTCCACTTT. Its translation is CASSQVSVTPLHF.